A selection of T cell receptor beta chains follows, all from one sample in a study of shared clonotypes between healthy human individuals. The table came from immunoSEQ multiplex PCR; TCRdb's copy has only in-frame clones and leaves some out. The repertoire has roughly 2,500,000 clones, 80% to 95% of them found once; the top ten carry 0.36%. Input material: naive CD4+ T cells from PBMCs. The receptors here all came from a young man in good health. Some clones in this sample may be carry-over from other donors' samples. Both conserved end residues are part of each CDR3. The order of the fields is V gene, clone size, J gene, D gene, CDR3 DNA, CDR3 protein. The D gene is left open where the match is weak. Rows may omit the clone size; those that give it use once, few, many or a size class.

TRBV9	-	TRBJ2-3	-	TGTGCCAGCAGCCCCGGACTATCTAGCACAGATACGCAGTATTTT	CASSPGLSSTDTQYF
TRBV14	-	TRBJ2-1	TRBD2	TGTGCCAGCAGCCAGTATCTCCTAGCGGGAGCCACCAATGAGCAGTTCTTC	CASSQYLLAGATNEQFF
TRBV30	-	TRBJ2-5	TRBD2	TGTGCCTGGAGTGTACGCGGGGGGGGTCAAGGGACCCAGTACTTC	CAWSVRGGGQGTQYF
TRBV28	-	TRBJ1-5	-	TGTGCCAGCAGCCTCGGGGGGGGGAACCAGCCCCAGCATTTT	CASSLGGGNQPQHF
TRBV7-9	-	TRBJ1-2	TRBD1	TGTGCCAGCAGCCCCAAAGGGACAGCGGCCTATGGCTACACCTTC	CASSPKGTAAYGYTF
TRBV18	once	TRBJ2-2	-	TGTGCCAGCTCACCCGCCCCTGGGGCCGACACCGGGGAGCTGTTTTTT	CASSPAPGADTGELFF
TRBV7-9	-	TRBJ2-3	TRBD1	TGTGCCAGCACCGGGCAGGGGGCCTTAGCAGATACGCAGTATTTT	CASTGQGALADTQYF
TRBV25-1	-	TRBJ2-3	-	TGTGCCAGCAGGGACGGAGTCACAGATACGCAGTATTTT	CASRDGVTDTQYF
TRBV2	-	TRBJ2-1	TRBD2	TGTGCCAGCAGACTCGACGGGGGGGGCGAATTCTTC	CASRLDGGGEFF
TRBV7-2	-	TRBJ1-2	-	TGTGCCAGCAGCCGGGACTTTTATGGCTACACCTTC	CASSRDFYGYTF
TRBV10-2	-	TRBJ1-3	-	TGCGCCAGCAGTGACAGGGGAATCGGAAACACCATATATTTT	CASSDRGIGNTIYF
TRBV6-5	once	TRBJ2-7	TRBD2	TGTGCCAGCCGTTCTAGCGGGGACTTCTACGAGCAGTACTTC	CASRSSGDFYEQYF
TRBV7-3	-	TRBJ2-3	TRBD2	TGTGCCAGCACCTTATGGGCCCCCGTCGCGGGAGGTTTAGGAGATACGCAGTATTTT	CASTLWAPVAGGLGDTQYF
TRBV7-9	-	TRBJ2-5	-	TGTGCCAGCAGCTTCTTGGAGACCCAGTACTTC	CASSFLETQYF
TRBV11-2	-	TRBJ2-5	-	TGTGCCAGCAGCTTAGTCGGTGGGTTCCAAGAGACCCAGTACTTC	CASSLVGGFQETQYF
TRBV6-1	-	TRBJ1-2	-	TGTGCCAGCAGTGAGAGCGGGGGTTGGGATGGCTACACCTTC	CASSESGGWDGYTF